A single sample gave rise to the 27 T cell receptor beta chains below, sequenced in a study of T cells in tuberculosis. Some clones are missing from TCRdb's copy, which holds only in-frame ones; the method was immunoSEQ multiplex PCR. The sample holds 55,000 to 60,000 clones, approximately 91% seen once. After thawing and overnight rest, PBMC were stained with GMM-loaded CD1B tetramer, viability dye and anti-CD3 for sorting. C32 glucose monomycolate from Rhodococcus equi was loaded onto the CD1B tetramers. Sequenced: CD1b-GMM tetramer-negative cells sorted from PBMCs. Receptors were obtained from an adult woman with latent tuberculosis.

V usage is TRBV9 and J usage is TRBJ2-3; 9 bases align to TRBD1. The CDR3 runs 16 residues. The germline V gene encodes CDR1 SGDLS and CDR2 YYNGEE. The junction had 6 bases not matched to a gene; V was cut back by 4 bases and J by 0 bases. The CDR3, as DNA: TGTGCCAGCAGCCTGGGGACAGGGATAAGCACAGATACGCAGTATTTT. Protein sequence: CASSLGTGISTDTQYF.

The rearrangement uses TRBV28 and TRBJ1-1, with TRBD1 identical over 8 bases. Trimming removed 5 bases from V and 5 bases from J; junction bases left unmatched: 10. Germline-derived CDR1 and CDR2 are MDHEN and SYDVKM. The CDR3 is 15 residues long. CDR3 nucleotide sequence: TGTGCCAGCAGTCCCTGGACAGGGAAGATAACTGAAGCTTTCTTT. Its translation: CASSPWTGKITEAFF.

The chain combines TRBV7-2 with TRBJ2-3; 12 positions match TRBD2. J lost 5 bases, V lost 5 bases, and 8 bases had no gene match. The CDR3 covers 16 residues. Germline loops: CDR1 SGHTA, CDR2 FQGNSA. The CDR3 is CASSPRTSGIEDTQYF. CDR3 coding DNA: TGTGCCAGCAGCCCCCGGACTAGCGGGATAGAAGATACGCAGTATTTT.

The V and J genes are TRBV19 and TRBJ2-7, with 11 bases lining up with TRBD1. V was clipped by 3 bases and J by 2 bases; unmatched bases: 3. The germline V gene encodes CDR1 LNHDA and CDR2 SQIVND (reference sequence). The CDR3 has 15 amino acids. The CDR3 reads CASSMAGQGAYEQYF. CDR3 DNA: TGTGCCAGTAGTATGGCGGGACAGGGGGCCTACGAGCAGTACTTC.

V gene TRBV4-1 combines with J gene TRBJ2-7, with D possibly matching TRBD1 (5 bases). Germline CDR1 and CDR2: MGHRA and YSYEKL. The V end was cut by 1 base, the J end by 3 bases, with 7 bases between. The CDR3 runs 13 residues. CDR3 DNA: TGCGCCAGCAGCCAAGTTCAGGGCTACGAGCAGTACTTC. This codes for CASSQVQGYEQYF.

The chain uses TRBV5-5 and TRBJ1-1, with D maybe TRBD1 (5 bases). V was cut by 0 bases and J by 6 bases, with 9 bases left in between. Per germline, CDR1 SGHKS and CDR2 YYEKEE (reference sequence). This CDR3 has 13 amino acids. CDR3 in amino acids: CASSLGGNAEAFF. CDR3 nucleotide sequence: TGTGCCAGCAGCTTGGGGGGCAACGCTGAAGCTTTCTTT.

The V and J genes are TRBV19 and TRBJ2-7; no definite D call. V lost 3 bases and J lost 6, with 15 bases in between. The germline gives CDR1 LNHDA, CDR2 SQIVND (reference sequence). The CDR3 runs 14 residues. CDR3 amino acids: CASSIAPVVGEQYF. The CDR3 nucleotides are TGTGCCAGTAGTATTGCGCCCGTGGTCGGCGAGCAGTACTTC.

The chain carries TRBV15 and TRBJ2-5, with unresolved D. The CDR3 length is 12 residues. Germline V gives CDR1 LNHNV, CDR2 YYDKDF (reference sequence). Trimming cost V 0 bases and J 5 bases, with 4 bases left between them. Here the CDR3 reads CATSRDQETQYF. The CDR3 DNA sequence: TGTGCCACCAGCAGAGATCAGGAGACCCAGTACTTC.

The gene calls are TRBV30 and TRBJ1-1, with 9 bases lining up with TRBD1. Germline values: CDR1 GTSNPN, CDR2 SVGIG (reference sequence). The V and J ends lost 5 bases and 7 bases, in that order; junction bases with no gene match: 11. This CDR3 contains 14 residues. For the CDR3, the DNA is TGTGCCTGGTCAAAAGAGGACAGGGGACGTGAAGCTTTCTTT. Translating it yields CAWSKEDRGREAFF. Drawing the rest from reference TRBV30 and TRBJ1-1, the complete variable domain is SQTIHQWPATLVQPVGSPLSLECTVEGTSNPNLYWYRQAAGRGLQLLFYSVGIGQISSEVPQNLSASRPQDRQFILSSKKLLLSDSGFYLCAWSKEDRGREAFFGQGTRLTVV.

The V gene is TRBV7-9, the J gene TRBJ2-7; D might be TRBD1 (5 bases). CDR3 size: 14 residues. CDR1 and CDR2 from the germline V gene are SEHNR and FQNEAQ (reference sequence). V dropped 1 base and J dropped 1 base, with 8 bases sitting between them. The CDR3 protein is CASSLGAGSYEQYF. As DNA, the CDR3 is TGTGCCAGCAGCTTAGGCGCAGGGTCCTACGAGCAGTACTTC.

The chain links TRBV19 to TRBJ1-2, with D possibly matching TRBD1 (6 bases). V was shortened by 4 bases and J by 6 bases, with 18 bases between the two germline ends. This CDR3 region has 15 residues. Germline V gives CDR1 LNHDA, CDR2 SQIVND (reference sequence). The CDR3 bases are TGTGCCAGTAGTACACACAGGGAAGAAAGGCATGGCTACACCTTC. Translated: CASSTHREERHGYTF.

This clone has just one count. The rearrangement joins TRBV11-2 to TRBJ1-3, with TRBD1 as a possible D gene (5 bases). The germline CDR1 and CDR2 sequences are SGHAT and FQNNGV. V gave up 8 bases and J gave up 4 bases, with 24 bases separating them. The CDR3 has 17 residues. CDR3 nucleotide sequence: TGTGCCAGCGGGCACTTTAGGACACCTAGACCGGGAAACACCATATATTTT. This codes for CASGHFRTPRPGNTIYF.

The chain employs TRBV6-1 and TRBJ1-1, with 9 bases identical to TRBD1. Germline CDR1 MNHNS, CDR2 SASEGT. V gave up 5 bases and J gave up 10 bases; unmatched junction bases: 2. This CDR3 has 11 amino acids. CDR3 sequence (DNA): TGTGCCAGCAGTCTGACAGGGGGAGCTTTCTTT. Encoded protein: CASSLTGGAFF.

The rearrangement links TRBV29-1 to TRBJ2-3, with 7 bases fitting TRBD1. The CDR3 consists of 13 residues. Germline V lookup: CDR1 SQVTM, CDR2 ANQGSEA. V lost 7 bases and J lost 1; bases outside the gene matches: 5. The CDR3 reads CSAPTGGTDTQYF. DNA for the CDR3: TGCAGCGCACCTACAGGGGGCACAGATACGCAGTATTTT.

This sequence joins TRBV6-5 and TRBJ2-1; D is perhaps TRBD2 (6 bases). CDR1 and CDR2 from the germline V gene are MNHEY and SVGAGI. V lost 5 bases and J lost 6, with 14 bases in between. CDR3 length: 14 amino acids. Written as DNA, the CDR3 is TGTGCCAGCAGTGTTCTGTTGGAGGGCAATGAGCAGTTCTTC. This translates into CASSVLLEGNEQFF.

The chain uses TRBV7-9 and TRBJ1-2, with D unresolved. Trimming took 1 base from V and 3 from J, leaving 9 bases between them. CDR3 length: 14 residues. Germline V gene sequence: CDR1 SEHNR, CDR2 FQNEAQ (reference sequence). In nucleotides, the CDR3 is TGTGCCAGCAGCTTAGACCTGGGCCACTATGGCTACACCTTC. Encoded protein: CASSLDLGHYGYTF.

The DNA of the CDR3 is TGTGCCAGCAGCTTAAGTGTCTCTATCGATACGCAGTATTTT. Translating gives CASSLSVSIDTQYF. The V and J genes are TRBV11-3 and TRBJ2-3, with unresolved D. CDR1 is SGHNT and CDR2 is YENEEA in the germline V gene. The V end lost 2 bases, the J end lost 6 bases, and 12 bases lay between the germline ends. CDR3 size: 14 residues.

CDR3 coding DNA: TGCGCCAGCAGCCAGTCGACTAGCGGGAGTCCGGATGAGCAGTTCTTC. Its protein is CASSQSTSGSPDEQFF. This rearrangement joins TRBV4-3 to TRBJ2-1, with 12 bases lining up with TRBD2. Germline V gene lookup returns CDR1 LGHNA and CDR2 YSLEER. With 3 bases clipped from V and 8 bases from J, the junction kept 8 bases outside the gene matches. This CDR3 contains 16 residues.

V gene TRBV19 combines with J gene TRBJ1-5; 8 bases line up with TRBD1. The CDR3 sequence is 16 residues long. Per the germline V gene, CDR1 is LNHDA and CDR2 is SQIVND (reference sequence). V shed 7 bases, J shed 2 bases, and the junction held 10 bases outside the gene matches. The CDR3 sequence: CASTGTDRGGNQPQHF. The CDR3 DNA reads TGTGCCAGTACTGGGACTGACAGGGGAGGCAATCAGCCCCAGCATTTT.

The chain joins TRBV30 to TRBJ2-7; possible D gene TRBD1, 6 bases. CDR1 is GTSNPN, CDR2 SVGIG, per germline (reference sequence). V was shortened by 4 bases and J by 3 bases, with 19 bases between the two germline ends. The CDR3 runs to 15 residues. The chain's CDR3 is CAWKGGRAFLYEQYF. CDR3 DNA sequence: TGTGCCTGGAAAGGGGGACGAGCCTTTCTCTACGAGCAGTACTTC.

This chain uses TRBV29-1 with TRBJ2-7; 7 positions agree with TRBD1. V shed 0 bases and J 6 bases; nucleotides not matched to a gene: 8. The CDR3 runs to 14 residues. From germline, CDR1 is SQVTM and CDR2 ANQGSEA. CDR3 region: CSVEDGTALSEQYF. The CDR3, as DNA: TGCAGCGTTGAAGATGGGACAGCTCTCAGCGAGCAGTACTTC.

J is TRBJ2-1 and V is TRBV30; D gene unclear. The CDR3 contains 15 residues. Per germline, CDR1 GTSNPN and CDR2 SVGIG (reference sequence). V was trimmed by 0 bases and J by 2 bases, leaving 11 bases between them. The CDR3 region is CAWSVPYSTYNEQFF. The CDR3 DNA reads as TGTGCCTGGAGTGTACCCTATTCCACCTACAATGAGCAGTTCTTC.

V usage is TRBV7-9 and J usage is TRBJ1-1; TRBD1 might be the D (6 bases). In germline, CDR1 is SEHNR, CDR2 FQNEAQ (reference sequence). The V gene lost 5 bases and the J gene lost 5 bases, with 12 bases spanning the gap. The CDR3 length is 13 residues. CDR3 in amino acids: CASSQGSWTEAFF. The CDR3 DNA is TGTGCCAGCAGCCAGGGGAGTTGGACTGAAGCTTTCTTT.

Here the CDR3 DNA reads TGTGCCAGCAGCCAAGGCACAGGAGATTATCAGCCCCAGCATTTT. It is translated as CASSQGTGDYQPQHF. This sequence joins TRBV4-2 and TRBJ1-5, with a weak D call TRBD1 (5 bases). Germline V gives CDR1 LGHNA, CDR2 YNFKEQ. The V end was cut by 1 base, the J end by 5 bases, with 12 bases between. The length of the CDR3 is 15 residues.

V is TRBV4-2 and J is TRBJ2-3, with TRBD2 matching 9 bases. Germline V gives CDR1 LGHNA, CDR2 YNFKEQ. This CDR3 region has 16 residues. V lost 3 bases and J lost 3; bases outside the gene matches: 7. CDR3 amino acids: CASSQRASGVTDTQYF. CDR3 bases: TGTGCCAGCAGCCAGCGGGCTAGCGGGGTGACAGATACGCAGTATTTT.

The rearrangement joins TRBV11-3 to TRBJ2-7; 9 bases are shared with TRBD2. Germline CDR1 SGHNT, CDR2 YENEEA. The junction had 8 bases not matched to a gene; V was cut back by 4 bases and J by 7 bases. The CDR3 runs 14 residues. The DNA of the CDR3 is TGTGCCAGCAGCTATCCGGGACTAGCATGGGAGCAGTACTTC. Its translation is CASSYPGLAWEQYF.

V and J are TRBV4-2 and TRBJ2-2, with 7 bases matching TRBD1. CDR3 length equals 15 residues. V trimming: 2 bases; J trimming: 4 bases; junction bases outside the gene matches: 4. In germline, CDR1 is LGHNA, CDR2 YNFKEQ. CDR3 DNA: TGTGCCAGCAGCCAAACAGGGGTTGTCACCGGGGAGCTGTTTTTT. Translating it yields CASSQTGVVTGELFF.